Listed here are 18 T cell receptor beta chains from one sample, sequenced in a study of T cells in Graves' hyperthyroidism and ophthalmopathy (dated by TCRdb to between 2017 and 2020). Library preparation employed multiplex PCR. Sequencing took place on an Illumina HiSeq 2000. The TCR beta CDR3 regions were amplified from the RNA transcripts. The first round of RT-PCR for the TCR CDR3 was performed with the HTBI primer set and the Qiagen OneStep RT-PCR kit. TCRdb itself trimmed the public reads at Q25 with fastp, ran MiXCR and retained productive beta chains. CDR3 protein sequences are deduplicated, and each keeps its most common genes and DNA. This sample comprises hundreds of thousands of distinct CDR3 sequences, roughly 16% of them detected only once. The ten largest clones add up to less than 3.5% of the sample. Sequenced input: blood. The source of these receptors is a woman aged 35 to 49 with Graves' ophthalmopathy.

The sample holds many counts of this clonotype. V gene TRBV12-3 or TRBV12-4 combines with J gene TRBJ1-1; D possibly corresponds to TRBD1 (6 bases). This CDR3 comprises 14 residues. Trimming shortened V by 3 bases and J by 4 bases, and 12 bases separated the two germline ends. This CDR3 is CASSFTGSGTEAFF. The CDR3 DNA follows: TGTGCCAGCAGTTTTACAGGGTCGGGCACTGAAGCTTTCTTT.

This clonotype came up once. A much larger clone differs from this one at a single base, so this may be a read error. The chain links TRBV5-1 to TRBJ2-1; maybe TRBD2 (6 bases). V lost 0 bases, J lost 5 bases, and 18 bases lay in between. CDR3 length equals 17 residues. Germline V gives CDR1 SGHRS, CDR2 YFSETQ. This chain's CDR3 is CASSLVAVSLSHNEQFF. CDR3 DNA: TGCGCCAGCAGCTTGGTAGCGGTATCACTTTCCCACAATGAGCAGTTCTTC.

This clonotype was counted many times. The rearrangement uses TRBV7-2 and TRBJ2-7; 8 bases fit TRBD2. This CDR3 is 16 amino acids long. Looked up from germline, CDR1 is SGHTA and CDR2 is FQGNSA. Trimming cost V 5 bases and J 4 bases; bases outside gene matches: 13. The CDR3 bases are TGTGCCAGCAGCCTCTCGGGTGGGAGCGGGAGTTACGAGCAGTACTTC. Its translation: CASSLSGGSGSYEQYF.

The table lists this clonotype with many counts. The gene calls are TRBV18 and TRBJ2-1; D possibly corresponds to TRBD2 (6 bases). The germline V gene has CDR1 KGHSH and CDR2 LQKENI. V gave up 4 bases and J gave up 7 bases, with 20 bases separating them. CDR3 length equals 16 residues. The chain's CDR3 is CASSRPPGLSQNEQFF. The CDR3 DNA sequence: TGTGCCAGCTCACGCCCCCCGGGACTTTCTCAGAATGAGCAGTTCTTC.

This clonotype showed up many times. The gene calls are TRBV13 and TRBJ2-3; no firm D call. Trimming pared 7 bases from V and 6 bases from J, leaving 17 bases between. CDR1 and CDR2 (germline): PRHDT, FYEKMQ (reference sequence). The CDR3 covers 14 residues. CDR3 DNA sequence: TGTGCCAGCAACCAACTGGGCTCCCACGATACGCAGTATTTT. Residues: CASNQLGSHDTQYF.

This chain joins TRBV4-1 and TRBJ1-2; D remains unclear. The CDR3 consists of 12 residues. Germline assignment: CDR1 MGHRA and CDR2 YSYEKL. With 3 bases removed from V and 8 bases from J, the gap between germline ends came to 10 bases. The CDR3: CASSHTAGGYTF. CDR3 sequence (DNA): TGCGCCAGCAGCCACACCGCCGGGGGCTACACCTTC.

This clonotype appeared a few times. The chain employs TRBV29-1 and TRBJ2-3; D is unclear. V lost 4 bases and J 2 bases, leaving 13 bases between the germline ends. Germline CDR1 SQVTM, CDR2 ANQGSEA. The CDR3 length is 14 residues. Written as DNA, the CDR3 is TGCAGCGTTGTAGGCAGGACGCACACAGATACGCAGTATTTT. Translating it yields CSVVGRTHTDTQYF.

The chain uses TRBV12-3 or TRBV12-4 and TRBJ2-2; D possibly uses TRBD1 or TRBD2 (5 bases each). The CDR3 has 15 amino acids. The V and J ends lost 3 bases and 0 bases respectively, with 8 bases between them. CDR3 sequence reads: CASSFGGPNTGELFF. The CDR3 DNA reads as TGTGCCAGCAGTTTTGGGGGTCCGAACACCGGGGAGCTGTTTTTT.

The chain uses TRBV25-1 and TRBJ2-7; TRBD2 aligns across 9 bases. V dropped 0 bases and J dropped 4; count of bases not matched to a gene: 7. This CDR3 spans 16 amino acids. Germline V gene data show CDR1 as MGHDK and CDR2 as SYGVNS. The chain's CDR3 is CASSEYPNSGSYEQYF. DNA for the CDR3: TGTGCCAGCAGTGAATACCCTAATAGCGGGAGTTACGAGCAGTACTTC.

This clonotype was detected a few times. The chain carries TRBV7-9 and TRBJ2-5, with D hard to call. The CDR3 totals 12 residues. Trimming cost V 3 bases and J 8 bases, with 10 bases left between them. Germline CDR1 SEHNR, CDR2 FQNEAQ (reference sequence). The DNA for the CDR3 is TGTGCCAGCAGCTTTGGGCCCGCCACCCAGTACTTC. Translation: CASSFGPATQYF. The full variable domain, rest sourced from reference TRBV7-9 and TRBJ2-5, is DTGVSQNPRHKITKRGQNVTFRCDPISEHNRLYWYRQTLGQGPEFLTYFQNEAQLEKSRLLSDRFSAERPKGSFSTLEIQRTEQGDSAMYLCASSFGPATQYFGPGTRLLVL.

The chain uses TRBV4-1 and TRBJ1-2; 8 bases match TRBD1. Germline V gene sequence: CDR1 MGHRA, CDR2 YSYEKL. CDR3 length: 14 residues. The J segment lost 9 bases and the V segment lost 2 bases, leaving 8 bases of the junction unmatched. The CDR3 sequence is CASSQPRDRSRYTF. CDR3 DNA: TGCGCCAGCAGCCAACCCCGGGACAGGTCTCGCTACACCTTC.

This sequence joins TRBV6-1 and TRBJ2-1; 7 nucleotides match TRBD1. This CDR3 has 15 residues. The germline V gene has CDR1 MNHNS and CDR2 SASEGT. The ends lost 5 bases at V and 6 bases at J; junction bases unmatched: 10. The CDR3 sequence is CASSKGQTVLNEQFF. The CDR3 coding sequence is TGTGCCAGCAGTAAGGGACAGACGGTCCTCAATGAGCAGTTCTTC.

The V gene is TRBV20-1, the J gene TRBJ2-1, with 11 bases lining up with TRBD1. The CDR3 runs to 16 residues. From germline, CDR1 is DFQATT and CDR2 SNEGSKA (reference sequence). With V trimmed by 0 bases and J by 5 bases, 6 bases remained unmatched. CDR3 sequence: CSARDPGQGGHNEQFF. As DNA, the CDR3 is TGCAGTGCTAGAGATCCGGGACAGGGGGGACACAATGAGCAGTTCTTC.

This clonotype has at least ten counts. The chain links TRBV5-1 to TRBJ1-1; D unresolved. Germline V CDR1 and CDR2: SGHRS, YFSETQ. V lost 0 bases to trimming and J lost 7 bases, with 7 bases between them. The CDR3 extends over 12 amino acids. The CDR3 here is CASSLEGFEAFF. The CDR3 DNA is TGCGCCAGCAGCTTGGAGGGCTTTGAAGCTTTCTTT.

The V gene is TRBV4-1, the J gene TRBJ1-5, with D maybe TRBD1 (5 bases). In germline, CDR1 is MGHRA, CDR2 YSYEKL. This CDR3 is 16 amino acids long. The V end was cut by 1 base, the J end by 0 bases, with 10 bases between. CDR3 amino acids: CASSQATGYSNQPQHF. The CDR3 DNA follows: TGCGCCAGCAGCCAAGCTACAGGCTATAGCAATCAGCCCCAGCATTTT.

The J gene is TRBJ1-2, the V gene TRBV10-3, with no clear D. Trimming removed 2 bases from V and 4 bases from J, with 17 bases in between. Germline CDR1 reads ENHRY; CDR2 reads SYGVKD. The CDR3 has 16 amino acids. CDR3 bases: TGTGCCATCAGTGAGGAGTCAGGCTCCCCCATCTATGGCTACACCTTC. This translates into CAISEESGSPIYGYTF.

This clonotype was recorded many times. This chain connects TRBV12-3 or TRBV12-4 to TRBJ2-5, with no clear D. Trimming stripped 5 bases from V and 2 bases from J, with 15 bases between. The CDR3 totals 15 residues. Written as DNA, the CDR3 is TGTGCCAGCAGTCCCGCGCCAGACATGCAAGAGACCCAGTACTTC. It yields the protein CASSPAPDMQETQYF.

The J gene is TRBJ1-5, the V gene TRBV20-1; D gene ambiguous. Germline lookup yields CDR1 DFQATT and CDR2 SNEGSKA (reference sequence). The CDR3 consists of 15 residues. Trimming stripped 1 base from V and 1 base from J, with 11 bases between. CDR3 nucleotide sequence: TGCAGTGCTAGAGGAGGCGGGAAGAGCAATCAGCCCCAGCATTTT. It is translated as CSARGGGKSNQPQHF.